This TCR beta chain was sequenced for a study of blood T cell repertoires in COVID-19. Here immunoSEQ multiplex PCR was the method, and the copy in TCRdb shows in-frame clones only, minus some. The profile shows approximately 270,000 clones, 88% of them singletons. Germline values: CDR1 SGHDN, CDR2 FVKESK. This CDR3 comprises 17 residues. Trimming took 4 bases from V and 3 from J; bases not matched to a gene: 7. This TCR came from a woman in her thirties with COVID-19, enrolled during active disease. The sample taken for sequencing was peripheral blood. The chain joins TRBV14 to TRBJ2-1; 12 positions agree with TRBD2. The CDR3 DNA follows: TGTGCCAGCAGCCTGAGGGGACTAGCGGGCCTCTACAATGAGCAGTTCTTC. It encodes CASSLRGLAGLYNEQFF.